This entry lists 13 T cell receptor beta chains sequenced from one sample in a study of CD8 T cells in ankylosing spondylitis. In TCRdb, the 5' RACE reads were re-called with MiXCR into one record per CDR3 protein. The sample has approximately 28,000 distinct CDR3 sequences; over 6.5% are singletons. Sequenced material: blood. The receptor source for this set is a male donor with ankylosing spondylitis or in good health (not recorded which).

This rearrangement joins TRBV20-1 to TRBJ2-3; D not certain. V shed 4 bases and J shed 4 bases, with 12 bases lying between them. The CDR3 has 13 amino acids. Per germline, CDR1 DFQATT and CDR2 SNEGSKA (reference sequence). The CDR3 nucleotides are TGCAGTGCTAAGCTGACGAGATCAGATACGCAGTATTTT. Protein product: CSAKLTRSDTQYF.

This clonotype was picked up many times. The gene calls are TRBV12-3 or TRBV12-4 and TRBJ2-2; D is ambiguous. Deletions cut 6 bases from V and 1 base from J, with 6 bases between. The CDR3 totals 13 residues. The CDR3 here is CASSWKNTGELFF. The CDR3 DNA sequence: TGTGCCAGCAGCTGGAAGAACACCGGGGAGCTGTTTTTT.

A few counts support this clonotype. The V gene is TRBV29-1, the J gene TRBJ2-3; D is unclear. V gave up 5 bases and J gave up 2 bases, with 2 bases separating them. Germline CDR1 and CDR2: SQVTM and ANQGSEA. The CDR3 extends over 10 amino acids. CDR3 loop: CSVNTDTQYF. For the CDR3, the DNA is TGCAGCGTTAACACAGATACGCAGTATTTT.

This clonotype was counted between two and nine times. The chain uses TRBV12-3 or TRBV12-4 and TRBJ1-4; D gene uncertain. V was clipped by 8 bases and J by 8 bases, with 12 bases between them. The CDR3 covers 12 residues. As DNA, the CDR3 is TGTGCCAGCGGCCAAGGAGGCGAAAAACTGTTTTTT. Translated, it gives CASGQGGEKLFF.

The chain couples TRBV4-3 to TRBJ1-3; D is perhaps TRBD1 (5 bases). Trimming stripped 0 bases from V and 0 bases from J, with 15 bases between. This CDR3 region has 18 residues. In germline, CDR1 is LGHNA, CDR2 YSLEER. CDR3 region: CASSQDPPRDHSGNTIYF. The CDR3 DNA reads as TGCGCCAGCAGCCAAGATCCCCCCAGGGACCACTCTGGAAACACCATATATTTT.

This clonotype was seen a few times. The chain uses TRBV7-2 and TRBJ2-1, with 12 nucleotides matching TRBD2. V shed 5 bases and J 4 bases; nucleotides not matched to a gene: 6. CDR1 and CDR2 from the germline V gene are SGHTA and FQGNSA. The CDR3 totals 16 residues. CDR3 residues: CASSKGLAGQYNEQFF. In DNA, the CDR3 is TGTGCCAGCAGCAAGGGACTAGCGGGCCAGTACAATGAGCAGTTCTTC.

This chain uses TRBV29-1 with TRBJ2-2; 7 bases match TRBD2. Germline V CDR1 and CDR2: SQVTM, ANQGSEA. The CDR3 has 15 amino acids. The V gene end was trimmed by 4 bases and the J gene end by 1 base; junction bases not matched to a gene: 6. The CDR3 loop reads CSVVLAAKNTGELFF. CDR3 coding DNA: TGCAGCGTTGTTCTAGCGGCTAAGAACACCGGGGAGCTGTTTTTT.

The V call is TRBV6-2 or TRBV6-3, the J call TRBJ2-2; possibly TRBD2 for D (6 bases). CDR1 and CDR2 (germline): MNHEY, SVGEGT. V lost 6 bases and J lost 5, with 19 bases in between. The CDR3 sequence is 16 residues long. The CDR3 DNA follows: TGTGCCAGCAGCTCCGCTACAGCGGGCAGGACCGGGGAGCTGTTTTTT. Its protein is CASSSATAGRTGELFF.

This clonotype appeared a few times. The rearrangement joins TRBV20-1 to TRBJ1-1; D is unresolved. Trimming left V 3 bases short and J 4 bases short, with 12 bases between. The CDR3 extends over 13 amino acids. Per the germline V gene, CDR1 is DFQATT and CDR2 is SNEGSKA (reference sequence). The CDR3 bases are TGCAGTGCTAGTACCCGGGAAGGCACTGAAGCTTTCTTT. Translation gives CSASTREGTEAFF.

The V and J genes are TRBV28 and TRBJ1-1; 7 bases map to TRBD1. CDR1 and CDR2 (germline): MDHEN, SYDVKM. V gave up 4 bases and J gave up 5 bases; unmatched junction bases: 10. CDR3 length: 15 residues. Here the CDR3 DNA reads TGTGCCAGCAGTTCACGGGAGGGGGCGCGGACTGAAGCTTTCTTT. This gives the protein CASSSREGARTEAFF.

This clonotype was recorded at least ten times. The J gene is TRBJ2-7, the V gene TRBV25-1, with 10 bases aligning to TRBD2. The CDR3 consists of 15 residues. The J segment lost 3 bases and the V segment lost 4 bases, leaving 6 bases of the junction unmatched. Looked up from germline, CDR1 is MGHDK and CDR2 is SYGVNS. The CDR3 reads CASSGRASGSYEQYF. Here the CDR3 DNA reads TGTGCCAGCAGTGGGAGGGCTAGCGGGAGCTACGAGCAGTACTTC.

The chain uses TRBV12-3 or TRBV12-4 and TRBJ2-2; D is possibly TRBD1 or TRBD2 (6 bases each). This CDR3 has 17 amino acids. V shed 3 bases and J shed 4 bases, with 18 bases lying between them. DNA of the CDR3: TGTGCCAGCAGTTTCCTCTGGGCGGAGGGGGGCACCGGGGAGCTGTTTTTT. Residues: CASSFLWAEGGTGELFF.

In this sample, this clonotype turned up a few times. The chain has TRBV27 and TRBJ2-1, with D perhaps matching TRBD1 (5 bases). The V gene lost 5 bases and the J gene lost 4 bases, with 15 bases spanning the gap. The length of the CDR3 is 15 residues. Germline V lookup: CDR1 MNHEY, CDR2 SMNVEV (reference sequence). The CDR3 loop is CASSGFQGIYNEQFF. CDR3 nucleotide sequence: TGTGCCAGCAGTGGGTTCCAGGGAATTTACAATGAGCAGTTCTTC.